A single sample gave rise to the 29 T cell receptor beta chains below, sequenced in a study of blood T cell repertoires in COVID-19. Clones were read by immunoSEQ multiplex PCR, and TCRdb kept only the in-frame ones, dropping some. The sample lists about 190,000 clones, approximately 80% occurring once. Sequenced material: peripheral blood. The receptors originated from a woman between 50 and 59 years old with acute or convalescent COVID-19.

CDR3 DNA sequence: TGTGCCAGCAGGTCAACTAGCGGGAGCTCCTACGAGCAGTACTTC. Amino acid sequence: CASRSTSGSSYEQYF. The genes are TRBV6-5 and TRBJ2-7; 11 positions match TRBD2. With V trimmed by 6 bases and J by 0 bases, 4 bases remained unmatched. Germline V lookup: CDR1 MNHEY, CDR2 SVGAGI. CDR3 length equals 15 residues.

There are a few counts of this clone. The chain has TRBV9 and TRBJ2-1; 8 bases are shared with TRBD2. The ends lost 3 bases at V and 7 bases at J; junction bases unmatched: 6. From germline, CDR1 is SGDLS and CDR2 YYNGEE. The CDR3 has 14 residues. Written as DNA, the CDR3 is TGTGCCAGCAGCGCCCCGGGAGGGTATAATGAGCAGTTCTTC. Its protein is CASSAPGGYNEQFF.

This chain joins TRBV28 and TRBJ1-3, with a weak D call TRBD1 (5 bases). This CDR3 is 14 amino acids long. V gave up 5 bases and J gave up 4 bases, with 12 bases separating them. The germline V gene encodes CDR1 MDHEN and CDR2 SYDVKM. CDR3 sequence reads: CASSRNRQGNTIYF. The CDR3 DNA reads TGTGCCAGCAGTAGAAATCGACAGGGAAACACCATATATTTT.

This clone has a single count. V is TRBV4-1 and J is TRBJ2-3, with TRBD2 identical over 8 bases. The CDR3 covers 18 residues. Per germline, CDR1 MGHRA and CDR2 YSYEKL. Trimming took 5 bases from V and 5 from J; bases not matched to a gene: 18. CDR3 DNA sequence: TGCGCCAGCAGCTCGGGGGTAGCGGGGACTCCTGTCTTAGATACGCAGTATTTT. This codes for CASSSGVAGTPVLDTQYF.

The chain carries TRBV30 and TRBJ1-2; D is perhaps TRBD1 (6 bases). The germline V gene encodes CDR1 GTSNPN and CDR2 SVGIG (reference sequence). Trimming took 1 base from V and 8 from J, leaving 11 bases between them. The CDR3 covers 12 residues. This CDR3 is CAWSGYREGYTF. CDR3 bases: TGTGCCTGGAGTGGCTACAGGGAAGGCTACACCTTC.

V and J are TRBV19 and TRBJ2-2; 10 bases are shared with TRBD2. Trimming removed 7 bases from V and 1 base from J; junction bases left unmatched: 3. Germline V gene lookup returns CDR1 LNHDA and CDR2 SQIVND (reference sequence). The CDR3 loop spans 15 amino acids. DNA for the CDR3: TGTGCCAGTAAGCCTAGCGGGGGGAACACCGGGGAGCTGTTTTTT. Protein sequence: CASKPSGGNTGELFF.

The chain links TRBV6-5 to TRBJ2-1; the match to TRBD1 covers 8 bases. J was trimmed by 12 bases and V by 4 bases; bases with no gene match: 11. CDR1 is MNHEY and CDR2 is SVGAGI in the germline V gene. This CDR3 is 14 amino acids long. CDR3 region: CASSLWTGSSGQFF. CDR3 coding DNA: TGTGCCAGCAGTTTATGGACAGGGTCGAGTGGGCAGTTCTTC.

The genes are TRBV18 and TRBJ2-3; 7 bases align to TRBD1. The CDR3 has 13 amino acids. J gave up 5 bases and V 1 base, and 0 bases lay outside the gene matches. Germline V gene data show CDR1 as KGHSH and CDR2 as LQKENI. The CDR3 reads CASSPHRGDTQYF. The CDR3 nucleotides read TGTGCCAGCTCACCACACAGGGGAGATACGCAGTATTTT.

This clone was detected ten times or more. The V gene is TRBV7-2, the J gene TRBJ1-2, with 7 bases fitting TRBD1. The CDR3 is 16 amino acids. The germline V gene encodes CDR1 SGHTA and CDR2 FQGNSA. The V segment lost 4 bases and the J segment 3 bases; nucleotides outside the gene matches: 11. DNA for the CDR3: TGTGCCAGCAGCTCGAAAACCGGGACAGCGGACTATGGCTACACCTTC. As protein: CASSSKTGTADYGYTF.

V is TRBV30 and J is TRBJ1-3, with D tentatively TRBD1 (5 bases). Germline V gives CDR1 GTSNPN, CDR2 SVGIG (reference sequence). V was cut by 5 bases and J by 2 bases, with 13 bases left in between. The length of the CDR3 is 14 residues. CDR3 in DNA: TGTGCCTGGGCAGGGTTACCCACTGGAAACACCATATATTTT. Translating it yields CAWAGLPTGNTIYF.

The chain employs TRBV24-1 and TRBJ2-1; 11 bases fit TRBD1. Trimming cost V 9 bases and J 9 bases; bases outside gene matches: 6. The germline V gene has CDR1 KGHDR and CDR2 SFDVKD. The CDR3 extends over 13 amino acids. CDR3 protein: CATRGQGAVEQFF. The CDR3 nucleotides are TGTGCCACCCGTGGACAGGGGGCAGTTGAGCAGTTCTTC.

The J gene is TRBJ2-7, the V gene TRBV6-5; 8 bases map to TRBD1. The germline V gene encodes CDR1 MNHEY and CDR2 SVGAGI. Trimming took 5 bases from V and 7 from J; bases not matched to a gene: 4. The CDR3 has 12 residues. For the CDR3, the DNA is TGTGCCAGCAGTCGACAGGGGCGAGAGCAGTACTTC. As protein: CASSRQGREQYF.

This clone was observed a few times. The chain recombines TRBV6-6 with TRBJ1-6; D uncertain. This CDR3 comprises 16 residues. Germline CDR1 is MNHNY and CDR2 is SVGAGI (reference sequence). Trimming took off 2 bases at V and 0 bases at J, with 8 bases between the two ends. This CDR3 is CASSYSKSSYNSPLHF. CDR3 DNA sequence: TGTGCCAGCAGTTACAGTAAGAGCTCCTATAATTCACCCCTCCACTTT.

The CDR3 loop is CATSGRSNIQYF. CDR3 DNA sequence: TGTGCCACCTCAGGGAGGTCAAACATTCAGTACTTC. The genes are TRBV24-1 and TRBJ2-4; a possible D gene is TRBD2 (6 bases). The V gene lost 9 bases and the J gene lost 6 bases, with 11 bases spanning the gap. The CDR3 sequence is 12 residues long. The germline gives CDR1 KGHDR, CDR2 SFDVKD.

This sequence joins TRBV11-3 and TRBJ2-1; D is ambiguous. Germline-derived CDR1 and CDR2 are SGHNT and YENEEA. The CDR3 totals 13 residues. V was shortened by 0 bases and J by 7 bases, with 7 bases between the two germline ends. CDR3 loop: CASSLDVVNEQFF. CDR3 DNA: TGTGCCAGCAGCTTAGACGTCGTTAATGAGCAGTTCTTC.

The V and J genes are TRBV5-1 and TRBJ2-7, with D unresolved. Germline assignment: CDR1 SGHRS and CDR2 YFSETQ. V dropped 5 bases and J dropped 6 bases, with 9 bases sitting between them. The CDR3 length is 11 residues. CDR3 sequence (DNA): TGCGCCAGCAGTCTCACGAGCGAGCAGTACTTC. Its translation: CASSLTSEQYF.

This chain connects TRBV5-4 to TRBJ1-1; 7 bases line up with TRBD1. The ends lost 7 bases at V and 1 base at J; junction bases unmatched: 7. The CDR3 has 14 amino acids. Per germline, CDR1 SGHNT and CDR2 YYREEE (reference sequence). The CDR3 protein is CASAEGARNTEAFF. The CDR3 coding sequence is TGTGCCAGCGCGGAGGGGGCGCGGAACACTGAAGCTTTCTTT.

V usage is TRBV19 and J usage is TRBJ2-2; D might be TRBD1 (6 bases). Germline V gene sequence: CDR1 LNHDA, CDR2 SQIVND (reference sequence). CDR3 length: 16 amino acids. V lost 4 bases, J lost 4 bases, and 16 bases lay in between. DNA for the CDR3: TGTGCCAGTAGTACCTCCAGGGGAGTAGGCACCGGGGAGCTGTTTTTT. It encodes CASSTSRGVGTGELFF.

The CDR3 protein is CASSLSGGRLVNEQFF. DNA for the CDR3: TGTGCCAGCAGCTTATCGGGTGGACGACTAGTCAATGAGCAGTTCTTC. V gene TRBV7-2 combines with J gene TRBJ2-1; perhaps TRBD2 as D (6 bases). CDR1 is SGHTA and CDR2 is FQGNSA in the germline V gene. Deletions cut 2 bases from V and 6 bases from J, with 17 bases between. The CDR3 loop spans 16 amino acids.

The DNA for the CDR3 is TGTGCCACCATACAGGGGGGGGCCGGCTACGAGCAGTACTTC. It yields the protein CATIQGGAGYEQYF. The chain recombines TRBV28 with TRBJ2-7; the D gene is possibly TRBD1 (8 bases). With 10 bases removed from V and 3 bases from J, the gap between germline ends came to 19 bases. Germline V gene sequence: CDR1 MDHEN, CDR2 SYDVKM. This CDR3 is 14 amino acids long. The variable domain in full, completed from reference TRBV28 and TRBJ2-7, reads DVKVTQSSRYLVKRTGEKVFLECVQDMDHENMFWYRQDPGLGLRLIYFSYDVKMKEKGDIPEGYSVSREKKERFSLILESASTNQTSMYLCATIQGGAGYEQYFGPGTRLTVT.

This chain connects TRBV6-5 to TRBJ2-3; TRBD2 agrees at 9 bases. This CDR3 has 15 amino acids. Germline V gene lookup returns CDR1 MNHEY and CDR2 SVGAGI. The trim removed 6 bases at V and 3 bases at J, leaving 7 bases unmatched. CDR3 sequence: CASSPSSGRTDTQYF. In DNA, the CDR3 is TGTGCCAGCAGCCCCAGTAGCGGGAGAACAGATACGCAGTATTTT.

The rearrangement joins TRBV5-1 to TRBJ2-7, with D tentatively TRBD1 (7 bases). The CDR3 covers 13 residues. Per the germline V gene, CDR1 is SGHRS and CDR2 is YFSETQ. V was trimmed by 8 bases and J by 3 bases, leaving 15 bases between them. The CDR3 DNA follows: TGCGCCAGTCAACCAGGGGGACTCTACGAGCAGTACTTC. Encoded protein: CASQPGGLYEQYF.

The chain couples TRBV19 to TRBJ1-2; D remains unclear. Germline lookup yields CDR1 LNHDA and CDR2 SQIVND (reference sequence). The V end lost 3 bases, the J end lost 0 bases, and 5 bases lay between the germline ends. CDR3 size: 13 residues. The CDR3 DNA is TGTGCCAGTAGTATCGGAGCTAACTATGGCTACACCTTC. Protein product: CASSIGANYGYTF.

The V call is TRBV5-1, the J call TRBJ1-2; unclear D gene. The germline V and J ends were trimmed by 2 bases and 0 bases, with 14 bases remaining between them. This CDR3 spans 16 amino acids. Germline values: CDR1 SGHRS, CDR2 YFSETQ. CDR3 bases: TGCGCCAGCAGCTTACGTCCCGATGGAGCTAACTATGGCTACACCTTC. Its translation: CASSLRPDGANYGYTF.

This clone was detected a few times. This chain uses TRBV6-2 or TRBV6-3 with TRBJ1-1; perhaps TRBD1 as D (6 bases). This CDR3 contains 15 residues. Germline assignment: CDR1 MNHEY and CDR2 SVGEGT. Trimming cost V 3 bases and J 4 bases, with 15 bases left between them. The CDR3 DNA sequence: TGTGCCAGCAGTTATCTCACAGGGAAAACCACTGAAGCTTTCTTT. The encoded protein is CASSYLTGKTTEAFF.

The chain recombines TRBV4-2 with TRBJ1-1, with D possibly being TRBD1 (5 bases). Germline CDR1 and CDR2: LGHNA and YNFKEQ. The V end lost 0 bases, the J end lost 5 bases, and 10 bases lay between the germline ends. CDR3 size: 14 residues. The CDR3 DNA reads as TGTGCCAGCAGCCAAGATTTCCGGGGGACTGAAGCTTTCTTT. Translating gives CASSQDFRGTEAFF.

The rearrangement links TRBV5-6 to TRBJ1-5; 10 nucleotides line up with TRBD1. Germline CDR1 reads SGHDT; CDR2 reads YYEEEE. Germline trimming cut 4 bases from V and 3 bases from J; bases unmatched to any gene: 7. CDR3 length equals 16 residues. This chain's CDR3 is CASSSGTGDTNQPQHF. CDR3 nucleotide sequence: TGTGCCAGCAGCAGCGGGACAGGGGATACCAATCAGCCCCAGCATTTT.

This sequence joins TRBV19 and TRBJ1-1, with a possible D match to TRBD1 (5 bases). Deletions cut 6 bases from V and 0 bases from J, with 14 bases between. Per germline, CDR1 LNHDA and CDR2 SQIVND (reference sequence). The CDR3 sequence is 15 residues long. The CDR3 nucleotides read TGTGCCAGTAGCTCGACAGTTGAATTGAACACTGAAGCTTTCTTT. Its protein is CASSSTVELNTEAFF.

This chain connects TRBV19 to TRBJ1-5, with TRBD1 matching over 7 bases. Germline lookup yields CDR1 LNHDA and CDR2 SQIVND (reference sequence). V gave up 4 bases and J gave up 9 bases; unmatched junction bases: 12. This CDR3 is built from 15 residues. CDR3 in amino acids: CASSTSRQGSGPQHF. The CDR3 region has the DNA TGTGCCAGTAGTACCTCCAGACAGGGTTCAGGGCCCCAGCATTTT.